This T cell receptor (beta chain) was obtained from a study of CD8 T cells in ankylosing spondylitis (dated by TCRdb to 2016 to 2017). Context from the whole study: The study profiled T cell receptor beta repertoires in healthy donors and ankylosing spondylitis patients to find disease-linked TCR variants. The full study cohort was made up of about 24 ankylosing spondylitis patients and about a hundred healthy donors. Peripheral blood was sampled, and synovial fluid was also collected from ankylosing spondylitis patients. Points the paper makes about the study in general: A TCR beta motif of about 8 highly homologous amino acid variants appeared characteristic of blood from ankylosing spondylitis patients. Some motif variants were previously reported in synovial fluid and blood of reactive arthritis patients, suggesting common disease-initiation mechanisms. The disease-linked clones were reported to be significantly enriched in matched synovial fluid samples from ankylosing spondylitis patients. A CD8+ phenotype was shown by the disease-linked clones, which were found at relatively low frequencies in peripheral blood.

Sequencing relied on an Illumina HiSeq 2500. Quantitative 5'-RACE with molecular barcodes was used to prepare TCR beta libraries. On the study's bioinformatics: Disease-linked TCR variants were identified with a new computational method built on a probabilistic model of VDJ rearrangement. The public sequencing data were trimmed at Q25 with fastp and processed into clonotypes with MiXCR by TCRdb, which kept only in-frame beta chains. Rows matching on CDR3 protein sequence are summarized as one entry with the most common DNA and genes. The V and J calls reflect TCRdb's pipeline rather than the authors' work. The sample contains 700,000 or so distinct CDR3 sequences, over 15% of them found a single time. The ten biggest clones cover under 20% of the sample. The cysteine opens and the phenylalanine closes a CDR3 of 13 amino acids. The retained sequence is limited to the CDR3, 39 bases, with the frame set at the first base. As encoded in the germline V gene, CDR1 is SGHTA while CDR2 is FQGNSA. V and J are truncated by 5 bases and 4 bases respectively, leaving an intervening sequence of 12 bases.

In this sample, this clonotype turned up a few times. Its target antigen remains unknown. Base qualities are not at hand, and no much larger clone is one base apart. Recombination connected TRBV7-2 to TRBJ2-7; TRBD2 is possibly the D segment (6 matching bases). The source of this sequence is a male donor with ankylosing spondylitis. The sequencing sample was made of blood, either unsorted or a sorted T cell fraction (not recorded which). The DNA sequence is given as TGTGCCAGCAGCGCAGGGACTGTATACGAGCAGTACTTC. Its translation is CASSAGTVYEQYF.